This T cell receptor beta chain stems from a study of cytomegalovirus exposure and HLA in healthy donors. Study-wide results and caveats: The authors later found HLA-associated TCR beta chains more clonally expanded than equally common others. In a later analysis, donors in an Asian-associated ancestry cluster reportedly had fewer N-insertions in productive TCRs than the cohort mean.

For this clone: Its antigen is still unknown.

Germline trimming cut 7 bases from V and 2 bases from J; bases unmatched to any gene: 8. From germline, CDR1 is SGHTS and CDR2 YDEGEE. The CDR3 sequence is 15 residues long. 13 Jbeta primers and 60 Vbeta primers were used for the PCR. Libraries were prepared by immunoSEQ multiplex PCR; TCRdb keeps only in-frame clonotypes and omits some of them. The sample lists over 150,000 clones, 60% to 80% occurring once. V gene TRBV5-8 combines with J gene TRBJ2-7; 11 bases are shared with TRBD2. The TCR sequence derives from a woman aged 40 to 50 in good health and CMV-seropositive. Material: PBMCs. CDR3 bases: TGTGCCAGCTCGTTCATAGCGGGAGGGCCCTACGAGCAGTACTTC. Its translation is CASSFIAGGPYEQYF.